This T cell receptor beta chain was identified during a study of blood T cells in healthy people across ages. Per germline, CDR1 SEHNR and CDR2 FQNEAQ (reference sequence). Deletions cut 4 bases from V and 2 bases from J, with 14 bases between. This CDR3 region has 15 residues. This clonotype was detected a few times. The antigen remains undetermined. Sample donors were healthy Caucasian individuals that came from Russia, aged roughly 6 to 100. Findings of the study overall: There were more naive CD4+ cells and higher diversity in long-lived donors than in aged donors. With naive T cell percentage, TCR beta diversity showed a strong correlation.

Using a J-beta primer mix together with a sample-barcoded 5' primer, a second PCR was run for roughly 6 to 11 cycles. TCRdb ran MiXCR on the 5' RACE reads and lists one entry per CDR3 protein. The table includes roughly 1,500,000 distinct CDR3 sequences, approximately 32% detected once. Sequencing was done on a sample of blood. V usage is TRBV7-9 and J usage is TRBJ1-2, with D possibly being TRBD1 (6 bases). The receptor's source is a woman aged 25 to 39 in good health. CDR3 protein: CASSSLGGPNYGYTF. The DNA for the CDR3 is TGTGCCAGCAGCTCCCTGGGGGGGCCCAACTATGGCTACACCTTC.